This T cell receptor (beta chain) is from a study of OX40 agonist ivuxolimab in advanced cancers. Study overall: The study enrolled dose-escalation patients with hepatocellular carcinoma, melanoma, renal cell or head and neck cancer. Partial responses were achieved by three patients, one with hepatocellular carcinoma and two with cutaneous melanoma.

Blood sampling was done at baseline, cycle 4 day 1, and cycle 7 day 1. General study points: Individuals who were partial responders at 0.1-3.0 mg/kg had clonal expansion that ranked among the lowest.

The CDR3 spans 13 residues. Deletions cut 0 bases from V and 8 bases from J, with 9 bases between. CDR1 and CDR2 (germline): SGDLS, YYNGEE. Here immunoSEQ multiplex PCR was the method, and the copy in TCRdb shows in-frame clones only, minus some. The profile shows over 14,000 clones, roughly 77% of them singletons. This clone is classed as medium-sized. The antigen is undetermined. This receptor was taken from an adult with an advanced solid tumor such as melanoma, head and neck, liver or kidney cancer. The specimen comprised CD4+ or CD8+ T cells sorted from blood, sampled in a trial of the OX40 agonist ivuxolimab. The chain has TRBV9 and TRBJ2-1, with D tentatively TRBD1 (5 bases). In nucleotides, the CDR3 is TGTGCCAGCAGCGTAGAGGGGTTCGATGAGCAGTTCTTC. This codes for CASSVEGFDEQFF.